One and the same sample provided the 31 T cell receptor beta chains below, sequenced in a study of read filtering for tumor transcriptome and immune sequencing. This library used around 400 ng RNA and molecular barcoded adaptors spanning alpha/delta and beta/gamma chains. A single record per CDR3 protein comes from TCRdb applying MiXCR to the reads. This sample has 30,000 to 40,000 distinct CDR3 sequences; 14% occur once, and the top ten carry roughly 18%. Sequenced sample: a population of CD138-negative cells sorted from bone marrow. The receptors shown here come from a donor aged 40 or older with multiple myeloma.

The chain combines TRBV5-1 with TRBJ1-4; 9 nucleotides agree with TRBD1. The ends lost 3 bases at V and 7 bases at J; junction bases unmatched: 10. The CDR3 loop spans 16 amino acids. CDR1 and CDR2 (germline): SGHRS, YFSETQ. CDR3 nucleotides: TGCGCCAGCAGCTGGAAACCGGGACAGGGAGGTGAAAAACTGTTTTTT. Protein product: CASSWKPGQGGEKLFF.

This clonotype was observed a handful of times. The chain combines TRBV7-2 with TRBJ2-1; D is unresolved. The CDR3 spans 13 residues. V shed 5 bases and J shed 7 bases, with 12 bases lying between them. CDR1 is SGHTA and CDR2 is FQGNSA in the germline V gene. The CDR3 sequence is CASSRPQFNEQFF. CDR3 nucleotides: TGTGCCAGCAGCCGACCACAGTTTAATGAGCAGTTCTTC. The variable domain in full, with the rest retrieved from reference TRBV7-2 and TRBJ2-1, is GAGVSQSPSNKVTEKGKDVELRCDPISGHTALYWYRQSLGQGLEFLIYFQGNSAPDKSGLPSDRFSAERTGGSVSTLTIQRTQQEDSAVYLCASSRPQFNEQFFGPGTRLTVL.

Comments on this clonotype: This may be a read error: a much more frequent sequence differs by one nucleotide. The chain is built from TRBV20-1 and TRBJ1-1, with D uncertain. This CDR3 comprises 13 residues. V was cut by 2 bases and J by 7 bases, with 14 bases left in between. Germline V gene data show CDR1 as DFQATT and CDR2 as SNEGSKA (reference sequence). The CDR3 loop reads CSARPWGYGEAFF. The CDR3 DNA is TGCAGTGCTAGACCCTGGGGATACGGTGAAGCTTTCTTT.

This clonotype appeared many times. The chain joins TRBV7-2 to TRBJ1-2; D is unclear. Trimming left V 2 bases short and J 8 bases short, with 12 bases between. Germline assignment: CDR1 SGHTA and CDR2 FQGNSA. CDR3 length: 13 residues. This CDR3 is CASSLMAQQGYTF. In DNA form, the CDR3 reads TGTGCCAGCAGCTTAATGGCCCAGCAGGGCTACACCTTC.

This clonotype has ten or more counts. The chain couples TRBV7-9 to TRBJ1-1; D is unresolved. Trimming stripped 1 base from V and 1 base from J, with 10 bases between. The germline CDR1 and CDR2 sequences are SEHNR and FQNEAQ (reference sequence). This CDR3 contains 15 residues. The CDR3 DNA sequence: TGTGCCAGCAGCTTAGTGTTCTCGGGGAACACTGAAGCTTTCTTT. It is translated as CASSLVFSGNTEAFF.

This clonotype was observed many times. This may stem from a read error, because a much larger clone lies one nucleotide away. V usage is TRBV6-5 and J usage is TRBJ2-1; 7 bases are shared with TRBD2. The germline V gene encodes CDR1 MNHEY and CDR2 SVGAGI. The CDR3 length is 14 residues. The CDR3 region has the DNA TGTGTCAGCAGTTACGGGGAGGGCAGCAATGAGCAGTTCTTC. It codes for CVSSYGEGSNEQFF.

Many counts were recorded for this clonotype. The chain links TRBV29-1 to TRBJ2-5; unclear D gene. Trimming took 4 bases from V and 4 from J, leaving 4 bases between them. The germline V gene encodes CDR1 SQVTM and CDR2 ANQGSEA. CDR3 length equals 10 residues. For the CDR3, the DNA is TGCAGCGTTGGATTAGAGACCCAGTACTTC. Amino acid sequence: CSVGLETQYF.

This clonotype was seen at least ten times. The V gene is TRBV19, the J gene TRBJ1-5; tentatively, D is TRBD1 (6 bases). V was trimmed by 5 bases and J by 4 bases, leaving 12 bases between them. Per the germline V gene, CDR1 is LNHDA and CDR2 is SQIVND (reference sequence). This CDR3 is 14 amino acids long. CDR3 protein: CASSDLGTNQPQHF. DNA of the CDR3: TGTGCCAGTAGTGACCTCGGGACAAATCAGCCCCAGCATTTT.

In this sample, this clonotype turned up many times. The chain couples TRBV6-5 to TRBJ1-1, with D hard to call. Germline-derived CDR1 and CDR2 are MNHEY and SVGAGI. The V end lost 5 bases, the J end lost 1 base, and 14 bases lay between the germline ends. This CDR3 is 15 amino acids long. This CDR3 is CASSRREVRNTEAFF. For the CDR3, the DNA is TGTGCCAGCAGTCGTAGGGAGGTTCGGAACACTGAAGCTTTCTTT.

This clonotype was found many times. The gene calls are TRBV12-3 or TRBV12-4 and TRBJ1-5; maybe TRBD1 (5 bases). CDR3 length: 14 residues. V was pared by 2 bases and J by 6 bases, with 11 bases between. The CDR3 DNA reads TGTGCCAGCAGTTTAACCAGGGTAGCTCAGCCCCAGCATTTT. Translating gives CASSLTRVAQPQHF.

This chain connects TRBV7-9 to TRBJ2-5, with D uncertain. The CDR3 is made up of 12 amino acids. Germline lookup yields CDR1 SEHNR and CDR2 FQNEAQ (reference sequence). V shed 5 bases and J shed 2 bases, with 6 bases lying between them. The CDR3 is CASSPQQETQYF. The CDR3 DNA follows: TGTGCCAGCAGCCCCCAACAAGAGACCCAGTACTTC.

This clonotype was counted at least ten times. CDR3 sequence: CASSFRGADHTEAFF. Written as DNA, the CDR3 is TGTGCCAGCAGCTTTAGGGGGGCGGACCACACTGAAGCTTTCTTT. The V and J genes are TRBV7-9 and TRBJ1-1, with a weak D call TRBD1 (6 bases). With 3 bases removed from V and 3 bases from J, the gap between germline ends came to 14 bases. The CDR3 is 15 residues long. Germline assignment: CDR1 SEHNR and CDR2 FQNEAQ (reference sequence).

This clonotype was counted at least ten times. The V call is TRBV18, the J call TRBJ2-3, with D possibly being TRBD2 (6 bases). Germline V gene data show CDR1 as KGHSH and CDR2 as LQKENI. V dropped 1 base and J dropped 5 bases, with 13 bases sitting between them. CDR3 size: 15 residues. The CDR3 reads CASSPRRVMVDTQYF. The CDR3, as DNA: TGTGCCAGCTCACCACGGAGGGTCATGGTAGATACGCAGTATTTT.

Many counts were recorded for this clonotype. This chain uses TRBV20-1 with TRBJ2-3; the D call may be TRBD1 or TRBD2 (6 bases each). The V gene lost 0 bases and the J gene lost 2 bases, with 12 bases spanning the gap. The CDR3 loop spans 15 amino acids. CDR1 and CDR2 from the germline V gene are DFQATT and SNEGSKA (reference sequence). CDR3 nucleotide sequence: TGCAGTGCTAGAGATCTGGGGGGCCACACAGATACGCAGTATTTT. This codes for CSARDLGGHTDTQYF.

This clonotype was detected ten times or more. The chain has TRBV2 and TRBJ2-7; D is tentatively TRBD1 or TRBD2 (6 bases each). The V gene's germline CDR1 is SNHLY and CDR2 FYNNEI. This CDR3 is 12 amino acids long. Trimming removed 10 bases from V and 6 bases from J, with 16 bases in between. CDR3 coding DNA: TGTGCCAACGGGCCCGGGGGCCCCGAGCAGTACTTC. Its translation is CANGPGGPEQYF. Together with reference TRBV2 and TRBJ2-7, the CDR3 gives the full variable domain: EPEVTQTPSHQVTQMGQEVILRCVPISNHLYFYWYRQILGQKVEFLVSFYNNEISEKSEIFDDQFSVERPDGSNFTLKIRSTKLEDSAMYFCANGPGGPEQYFGPGTRLTVT.

This clonotype was observed many times. The gene calls are TRBV10-3 and TRBJ1-1; D might be TRBD1 (6 bases). Trimming stripped 8 bases from V and 4 bases from J, with 17 bases between. Germline loops: CDR1 ENHRY, CDR2 SYGVKD. The CDR3 is 14 amino acids. For the CDR3, the DNA is TGTGCCATCGGAGGGGGGCTAGGGTCCACTGAAGCTTTCTTT. This codes for CAIGGGLGSTEAFF.

This clonotype was seen repeatedly, ten times or more. V gene TRBV4-1 combines with J gene TRBJ1-4; 8 nucleotides align to TRBD1. The CDR3 consists of 15 residues. CDR1 is MGHRA, CDR2 YSYEKL, per germline. V lost 0 bases, J lost 6 bases, and 3 bases stayed unmatched. The CDR3 spells CASSQETTGDEKLFF. The CDR3 coding sequence is TGCGCCAGCAGCCAAGAAACGACAGGGGATGAAAAACTGTTTTTT.

Points on this clonotype: This may be a read error: a much more frequent sequence differs by one nucleotide. The chain joins TRBV4-1 to TRBJ2-2; D remains unclear. The CDR3 length is 14 residues. Germline V gene lookup returns CDR1 MGHRA and CDR2 YSYEKL. V lost 1 base to trimming and J lost 6 bases, with 9 bases between them. The CDR3 protein is CASSQVVEAGELFF. The CDR3 DNA reads as TGCGCCAGCAGCCAAGTTGTAGAAGCCGGGGAGCTGTTTTTT.

This clonotype appeared many times. Given a much more abundant clone one base away, this may be a read error. V gene TRBV24-1 combines with J gene TRBJ2-1; a possible D gene is TRBD2 (7 bases). With 6 bases removed from V and 6 bases from J, the gap between germline ends came to 20 bases. The length of the CDR3 is 16 residues. CDR1 is KGHDR and CDR2 is SFDVKD in the germline V gene. For the CDR3, the DNA is TGTGCCACCAGTTCAACGAGGGGGGGATACTTCAATGAGCAGTTCTTC. Encoded protein: CATSSTRGGYFNEQFF.

The chain employs TRBV3-1 and TRBJ2-5, with TRBD2 identical over 11 bases. Germline lookup yields CDR1 LGHDT and CDR2 YNNKEL (reference sequence). This CDR3 contains 15 residues. Trimming cost V 4 bases and J 3 bases; bases outside gene matches: 4. This chain's CDR3 is CASSPGTSGEETQYF. The CDR3 DNA follows: TGTGCCAGCAGCCCCGGGACTAGCGGCGAAGAGACCCAGTACTTC.

This clonotype was recorded only once. This sequence joins TRBV28 and TRBJ1-2; D possibly corresponds to TRBD1 (6 bases). Germline values: CDR1 MDHEN, CDR2 SYDVKM. CDR3 length: 15 amino acids. V gave up 6 bases and J gave up 0 bases, with 14 bases separating them. The CDR3 bases are TGTGCCAGCAGCCGGGGGGGACATTCTAACTATGGCTACACCTTC. Its translation: CASSRGGHSNYGYTF.

The table lists this clonotype with many counts. The chain carries TRBV20-1 and TRBJ2-3; D possibly corresponds to TRBD1 (5 bases). Trimming pared 4 bases from V and 0 bases from J, leaving 20 bases between. The germline V gene encodes CDR1 DFQATT and CDR2 SNEGSKA (reference sequence). CDR3 length equals 17 residues. CDR3 DNA sequence: TGCAGTGCTACGCCGGTTGTGACGGACACTAGCACAGATACGCAGTATTTT. This translates into CSATPVVTDTSTDTQYF.

With regard to this clonotype: Germline and junction disagree at one end, which may indicate a read error. The chain uses TRBV3-1 and TRBJ2-3; no firm D call. Matching the DNA end better, TRBJ1-5 makes the J call doubtful. The CDR3 is made up of 13 amino acids. Germline CDR1 is LGHDT and CDR2 is YNNKEL (reference sequence). The CDR3 is CACRKGSTDTQHF. The CDR3 nucleotides read TGTGCCTGCAGGAAAGGGAGCACAGATACGCAGCATTTT.

At least ten counts were recorded for this clonotype. V and J are TRBV2 and TRBJ2-7, with unresolved D. Trimming cost V 5 bases and J 4 bases, with 6 bases left between them. The CDR3 sequence is 11 residues long. CDR1 is SNHLY, CDR2 FYNNEI, per germline. CDR3 sequence reads: CASSLGYEQYF. DNA of the CDR3: TGTGCCAGCAGTTTAGGATACGAGCAGTACTTC.

This clonotype was seen repeatedly, ten times or more. The rearrangement uses TRBV5-1 and TRBJ2-7; the match to TRBD2 covers 8 bases. Germline-derived CDR1 and CDR2 are SGHRS and YFSETQ. The CDR3 length is 14 residues. Trimming took 3 bases from V and 3 from J; bases not matched to a gene: 5. The CDR3 DNA reads TGCGCCAGCAGCTCGGGGGGGGCCTACTACGAGCAGTACTTC. Encoded protein: CASSSGGAYYEQYF.

This clonotype was counted between two and nine times. An end of the junction differs from the germline gene, which may be a read error. The chain combines TRBV5-5 with TRBJ2-1; a weak D match, TRBD1 (7 bases). The CDR3 sequence is 18 residues long. CDR1 SGHKS and CDR2 YYEKEE come from the germline V gene (reference sequence). In nucleotides, the CDR3 is TGTGCCAGCAGCTTAATCGGGGGACAGAGCTTTTTCTACAATGGGCAGTTCTTC. This codes for CASSLIGGQSFFYNGQFF.

This clonotype was observed many times. The V and J genes are TRBV5-5 and TRBJ1-4, with D possibly being TRBD1 (5 bases). The germline CDR1 and CDR2 sequences are SGHKS and YYEKEE (reference sequence). Trimming took off 4 bases at V and 7 bases at J, with 23 bases between the two ends. The length of the CDR3 is 17 residues. CDR3 sequence reads: CASSRGWGSQAGEKLFF. For the CDR3, the DNA is TGTGCCAGCAGCCGCGGGTGGGGCAGCCAAGCAGGTGAAAAACTGTTTTTT.

This clonotype was observed many times. The V and J genes are TRBV30 and TRBJ2-3; D is unresolved. Germline CDR1 and CDR2: GTSNPN and SVGIG (reference sequence). This CDR3 is 15 amino acids long. V lost 2 bases to trimming and J lost 0 bases, with 12 bases between them. The CDR3 loop is CAWSPDGSSTDTQYF. The DNA of the CDR3 is TGTGCCTGGAGTCCCGACGGTTCTAGCACAGATACGCAGTATTTT.

This clonotype was recorded a few times. The rearrangement links TRBV30 to TRBJ1-5; the D gene is possibly TRBD1 (6 bases). Germline CDR1 is GTSNPN and CDR2 is SVGIG (reference sequence). The CDR3 totals 13 residues. Trimming removed 1 base at V and 5 bases at J, with 9 bases between. The CDR3 is CAWSGQVDQPQHF. In DNA form, the CDR3 reads TGTGCCTGGAGTGGACAGGTCGATCAGCCCCAGCATTTT.

As concerns this clonotype: A single base separates this from a much larger clone, so it may be a read error. This sequence joins TRBV6-2 or TRBV6-3 and TRBJ2-1; the D is unclear. Germline loops: CDR1 MNHEY, CDR2 SVGEGT. The CDR3 is made up of 14 amino acids. The CDR3 coding sequence is TGTGCCAGCAGTTTTGGCGCAACTTCCAATGGGCAGTTCTTC. This sequence encodes CASSFGATSNGQFF.

The chain couples TRBV27 to TRBJ1-1; 7 bases are a match to TRBD1. Germline-derived CDR1 and CDR2 are MNHEY and SMNVEV (reference sequence). This CDR3 has 12 amino acids. Trimming took 8 bases from V and 14 from J; bases not matched to a gene: 14. The CDR3 sequence is CASAGGQKEAFF. Written as DNA, the CDR3 is TGTGCCAGCGCTGGGGGACAGAAGGAGGCCTTCTTT.